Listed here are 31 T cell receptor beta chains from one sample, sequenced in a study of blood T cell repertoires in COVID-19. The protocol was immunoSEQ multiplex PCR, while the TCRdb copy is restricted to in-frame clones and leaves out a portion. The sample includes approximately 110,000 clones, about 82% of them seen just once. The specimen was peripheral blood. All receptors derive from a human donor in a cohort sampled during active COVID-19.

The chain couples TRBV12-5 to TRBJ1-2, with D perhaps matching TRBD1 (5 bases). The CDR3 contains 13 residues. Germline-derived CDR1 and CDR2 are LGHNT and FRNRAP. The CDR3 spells CASGGGGAYGYTF. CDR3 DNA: TGTGCCAGCGGCGGGGGAGGCGCCTATGGCTACACCTTC.

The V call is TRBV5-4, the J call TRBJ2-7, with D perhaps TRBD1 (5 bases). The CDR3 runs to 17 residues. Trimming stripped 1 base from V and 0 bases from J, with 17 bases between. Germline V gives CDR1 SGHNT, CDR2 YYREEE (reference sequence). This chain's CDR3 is CASSLSLTSTGSYEQYF. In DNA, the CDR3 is TGTGCCAGCAGCTTGTCCTTAACGAGTACAGGCTCCTACGAGCAGTACTTC.

The CDR3 DNA reads as TGTGCCAGCAGCTCGGACATCTCGGATACGCAGTATTTT. It is translated as CASSSDISDTQYF. The gene calls are TRBV7-9 and TRBJ2-3; D is perhaps TRBD1 (5 bases). The V gene's germline CDR1 is SEHNR and CDR2 FQNEAQ (reference sequence). This CDR3 is 13 amino acids long. V was shortened by 4 bases and J by 6 bases, with 11 bases between the two germline ends.

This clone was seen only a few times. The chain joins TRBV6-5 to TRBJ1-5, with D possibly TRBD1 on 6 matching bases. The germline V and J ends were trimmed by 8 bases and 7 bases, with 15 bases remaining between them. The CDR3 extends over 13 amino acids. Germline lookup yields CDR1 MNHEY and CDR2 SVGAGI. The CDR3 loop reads CASAGTNRQPQHF. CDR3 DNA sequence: TGTGCCAGCGCCGGGACAAACAGACAGCCCCAGCATTTT.

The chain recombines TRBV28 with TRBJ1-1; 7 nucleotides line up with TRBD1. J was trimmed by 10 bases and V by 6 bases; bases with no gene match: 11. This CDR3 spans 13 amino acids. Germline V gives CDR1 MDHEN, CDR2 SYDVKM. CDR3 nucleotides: TGTGCCAGCAGCCAGGGACAGAGCCCCTCAGCTTTCTTT. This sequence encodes CASSQGQSPSAFF.

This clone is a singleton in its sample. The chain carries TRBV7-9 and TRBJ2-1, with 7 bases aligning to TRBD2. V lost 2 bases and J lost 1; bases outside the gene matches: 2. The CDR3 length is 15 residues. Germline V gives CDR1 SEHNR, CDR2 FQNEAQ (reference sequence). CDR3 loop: CASSLRRGSYNEQFF. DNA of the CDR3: TGTGCCAGCAGCTTAAGGCGGGGGTCCTACAATGAGCAGTTCTTC.

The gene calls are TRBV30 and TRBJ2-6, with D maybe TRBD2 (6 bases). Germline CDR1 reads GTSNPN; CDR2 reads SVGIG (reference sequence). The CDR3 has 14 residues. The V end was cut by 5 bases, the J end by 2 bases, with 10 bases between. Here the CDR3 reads CAWSWGAGANVLTF. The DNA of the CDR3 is TGTGCCTGGTCGTGGGGGGCTGGGGCCAACGTCCTGACTTTC.

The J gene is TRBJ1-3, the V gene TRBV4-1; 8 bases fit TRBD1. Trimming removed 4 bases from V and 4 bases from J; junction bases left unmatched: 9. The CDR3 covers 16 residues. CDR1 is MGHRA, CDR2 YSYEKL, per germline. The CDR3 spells CASSLIEQGGGNTIYF. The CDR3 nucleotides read TGCGCCAGCAGCCTCATCGAACAGGGGGGAGGAAACACCATATATTTT.

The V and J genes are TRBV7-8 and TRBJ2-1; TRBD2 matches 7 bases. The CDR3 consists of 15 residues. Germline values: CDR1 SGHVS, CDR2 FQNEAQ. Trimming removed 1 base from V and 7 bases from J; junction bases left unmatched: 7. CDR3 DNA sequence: TGTGCCAGCAGCTTAGTGTTTACTAGCGTGAATGAGCAGTTCTTC. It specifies CASSLVFTSVNEQFF.

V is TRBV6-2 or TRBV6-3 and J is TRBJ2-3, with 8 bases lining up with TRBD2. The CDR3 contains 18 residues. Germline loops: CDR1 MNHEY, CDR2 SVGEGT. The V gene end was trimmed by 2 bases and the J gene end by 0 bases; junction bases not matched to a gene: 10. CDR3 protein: CASSYASLAGSSTDTQYF. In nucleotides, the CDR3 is TGTGCCAGCAGTTACGCTTCGCTAGCGGGTTCTAGCACAGATACGCAGTATTTT.

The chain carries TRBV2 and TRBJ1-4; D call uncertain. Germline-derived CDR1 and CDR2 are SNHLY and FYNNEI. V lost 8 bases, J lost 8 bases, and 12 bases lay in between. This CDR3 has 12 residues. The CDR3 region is CASSLLREKLFF. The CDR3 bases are TGTGCCAGCTCTCTTCTCCGGGAAAAACTGTTTTTT.

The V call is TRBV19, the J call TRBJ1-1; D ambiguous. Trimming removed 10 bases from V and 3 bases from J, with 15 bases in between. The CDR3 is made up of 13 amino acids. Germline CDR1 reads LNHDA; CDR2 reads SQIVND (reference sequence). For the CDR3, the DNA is TGTGCCACGAGGTTTAATTTGTACACTGAAGCTTTCTTT. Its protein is CATRFNLYTEAFF.

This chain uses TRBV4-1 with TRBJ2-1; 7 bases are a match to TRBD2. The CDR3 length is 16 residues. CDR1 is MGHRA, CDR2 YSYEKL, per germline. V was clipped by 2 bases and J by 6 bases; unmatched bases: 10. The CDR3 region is CASSQPGLSSANEQFF. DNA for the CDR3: TGCGCCAGCAGCCAACCGGGACTAAGCAGCGCCAATGAGCAGTTCTTC.

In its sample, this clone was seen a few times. For the CDR3, the DNA is TGCGCCAGCAGCTTGGAGGACAGGTTGAACACCGGGGAGCTGTTTTTT. Protein: CASSLEDRLNTGELFF. The chain combines TRBV5-1 with TRBJ2-2, with 7 bases fitting TRBD1. Trimming took 0 bases from V and 1 from J; bases not matched to a gene: 3. The CDR3 is made up of 16 amino acids. CDR1 is SGHRS, CDR2 YFSETQ, per germline.

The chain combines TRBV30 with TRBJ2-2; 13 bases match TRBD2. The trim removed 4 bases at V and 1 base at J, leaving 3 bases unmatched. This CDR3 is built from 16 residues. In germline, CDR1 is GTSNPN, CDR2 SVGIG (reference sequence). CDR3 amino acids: CAWTGLAGENTGELFF. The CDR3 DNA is TGTGCCTGGACTGGACTAGCGGGAGAGAACACCGGGGAGCTGTTTTTT.

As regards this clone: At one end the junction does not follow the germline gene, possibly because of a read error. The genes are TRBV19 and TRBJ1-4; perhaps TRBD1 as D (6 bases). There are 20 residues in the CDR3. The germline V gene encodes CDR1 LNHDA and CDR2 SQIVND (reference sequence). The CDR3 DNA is TGTGCCAGTAGTCTAGATTATTACAGGGATTTTGCTGCAACTAATGAAAAACTGTTTTTT. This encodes CASSLDYYRDFAATNEKLFF.

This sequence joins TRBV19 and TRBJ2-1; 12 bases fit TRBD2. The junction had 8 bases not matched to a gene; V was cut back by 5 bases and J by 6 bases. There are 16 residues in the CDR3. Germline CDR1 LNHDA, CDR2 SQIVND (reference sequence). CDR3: CASSPSTSGSFNEQFF. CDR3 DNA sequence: TGTGCCAGTAGTCCTTCGACTAGCGGGAGTTTCAATGAGCAGTTCTTC.

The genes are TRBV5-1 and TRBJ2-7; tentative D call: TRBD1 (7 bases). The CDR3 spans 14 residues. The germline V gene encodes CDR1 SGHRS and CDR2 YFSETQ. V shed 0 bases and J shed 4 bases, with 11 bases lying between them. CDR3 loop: CASSLEAGGYEQYF. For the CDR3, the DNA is TGCGCCAGCAGCTTGGAAGCAGGGGGGTACGAGCAGTACTTC. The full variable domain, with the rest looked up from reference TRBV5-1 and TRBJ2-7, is KAGVTQTPRYLIKTRGQQVTLSCSPISGHRSVSWYQQTPGQGLQFLFEYFSETQRNKGNFPGRFSGRQFSNSRSEMNVSTLELGDSALYLCASSLEAGGYEQYFGPGTRLTVT.

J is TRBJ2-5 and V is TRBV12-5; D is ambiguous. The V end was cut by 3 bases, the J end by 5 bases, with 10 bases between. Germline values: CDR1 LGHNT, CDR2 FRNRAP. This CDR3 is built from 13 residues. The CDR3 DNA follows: TGTGCTAGTGGTTTTATCCCCTCGGAGACCCAGTACTTC. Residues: CASGFIPSETQYF.

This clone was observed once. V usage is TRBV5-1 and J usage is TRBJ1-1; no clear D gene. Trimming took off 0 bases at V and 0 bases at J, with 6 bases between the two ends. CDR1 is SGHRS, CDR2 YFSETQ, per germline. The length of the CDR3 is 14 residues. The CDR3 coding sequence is TGCGCCAGCAGCTTGGACAGAATGAACACTGAAGCTTTCTTT. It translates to CASSLDRMNTEAFF.

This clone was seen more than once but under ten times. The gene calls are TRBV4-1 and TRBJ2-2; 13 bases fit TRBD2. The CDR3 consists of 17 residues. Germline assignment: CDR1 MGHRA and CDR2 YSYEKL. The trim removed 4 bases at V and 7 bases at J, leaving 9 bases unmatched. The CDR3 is CASSPRTSGRANGELFF. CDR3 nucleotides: TGCGCCAGCAGCCCTCGGACTAGCGGGAGAGCGAACGGGGAGCTGTTTTTT.

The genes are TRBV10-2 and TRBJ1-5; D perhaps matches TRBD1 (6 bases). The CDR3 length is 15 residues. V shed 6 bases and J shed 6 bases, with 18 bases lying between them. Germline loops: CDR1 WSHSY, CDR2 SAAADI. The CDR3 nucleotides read TGCGCCAGCAGGGAGGGGACCCTCAGGGGTCAGCCCCAGCATTTT. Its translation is CASREGTLRGQPQHF.

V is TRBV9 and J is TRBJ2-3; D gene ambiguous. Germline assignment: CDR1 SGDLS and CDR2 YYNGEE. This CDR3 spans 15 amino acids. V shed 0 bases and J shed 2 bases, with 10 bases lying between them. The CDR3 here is CASSVGNYYTDTQYF. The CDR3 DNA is TGTGCCAGCAGCGTAGGAAACTATTACACAGATACGCAGTATTTT.

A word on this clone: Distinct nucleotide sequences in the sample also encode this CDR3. CDR3 protein: CASSSTGNTEAFF. CDR3 sequence (DNA): TGCGCCAGCAGCTCCACAGGGAACACTGAAGCTTTCTTT. This chain links TRBV5-1 with TRBJ1-1, with D perhaps matching TRBD1 (5 bases). Germline loops: CDR1 SGHRS, CDR2 YFSETQ. Trimming left V 3 bases short and J 1 base short, with 7 bases between. CDR3 length: 13 amino acids.

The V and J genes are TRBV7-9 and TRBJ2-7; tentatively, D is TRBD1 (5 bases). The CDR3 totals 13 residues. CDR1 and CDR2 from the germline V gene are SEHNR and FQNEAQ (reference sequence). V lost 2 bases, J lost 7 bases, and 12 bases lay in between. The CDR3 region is CASSLSQGREQYF. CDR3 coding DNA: TGTGCCAGCAGCTTATCTCAGGGAAGGGAGCAGTACTTC.

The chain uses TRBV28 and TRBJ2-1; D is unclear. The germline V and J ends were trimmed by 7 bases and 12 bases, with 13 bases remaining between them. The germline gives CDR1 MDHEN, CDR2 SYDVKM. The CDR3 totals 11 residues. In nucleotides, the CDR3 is TGTGCCAGCACTGGCCTGATTGGGCAGTTCTTC. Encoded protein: CASTGLIGQFF.

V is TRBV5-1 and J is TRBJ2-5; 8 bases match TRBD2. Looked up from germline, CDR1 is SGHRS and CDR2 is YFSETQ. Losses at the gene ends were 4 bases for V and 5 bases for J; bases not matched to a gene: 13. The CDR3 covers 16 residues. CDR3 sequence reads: CASSQPSGYRFETQYF. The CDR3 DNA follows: TGCGCCAGCAGCCAGCCTAGCGGGTATCGGTTCGAGACCCAGTACTTC.

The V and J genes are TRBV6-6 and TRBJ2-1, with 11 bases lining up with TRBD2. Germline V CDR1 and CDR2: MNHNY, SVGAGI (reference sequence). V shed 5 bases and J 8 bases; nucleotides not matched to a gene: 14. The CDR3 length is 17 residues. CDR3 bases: TGTGCCAGCAGTCTTACCCCGGGACTAGCGGTAGTCGATGAGCAGTTCTTC. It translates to CASSLTPGLAVVDEQFF.

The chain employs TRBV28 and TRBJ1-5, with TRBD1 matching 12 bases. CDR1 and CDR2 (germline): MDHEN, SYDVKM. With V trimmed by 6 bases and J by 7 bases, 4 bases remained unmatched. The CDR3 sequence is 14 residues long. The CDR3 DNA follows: TGTGCCAGCAGCTGGGACAGGGGGCAGCAGCCCCAGCATTTT. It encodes CASSWDRGQQPQHF.

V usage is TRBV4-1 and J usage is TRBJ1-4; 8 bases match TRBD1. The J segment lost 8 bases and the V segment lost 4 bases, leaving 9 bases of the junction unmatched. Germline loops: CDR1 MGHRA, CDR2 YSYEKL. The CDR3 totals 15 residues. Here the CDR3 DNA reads TGCGCCAGCAGCCCCTTTGGACAGGGTGGGGAAAAACTGTTTTTT. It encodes CASSPFGQGGEKLFF.

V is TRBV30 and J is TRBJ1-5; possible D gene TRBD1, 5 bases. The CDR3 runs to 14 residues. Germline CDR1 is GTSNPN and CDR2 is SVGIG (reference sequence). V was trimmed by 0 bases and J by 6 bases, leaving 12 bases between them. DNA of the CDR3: TGTGCCTGGAGTGTACTTGGGGGGAGTCAGCCCCAGCATTTT. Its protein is CAWSVLGGSQPQHF.